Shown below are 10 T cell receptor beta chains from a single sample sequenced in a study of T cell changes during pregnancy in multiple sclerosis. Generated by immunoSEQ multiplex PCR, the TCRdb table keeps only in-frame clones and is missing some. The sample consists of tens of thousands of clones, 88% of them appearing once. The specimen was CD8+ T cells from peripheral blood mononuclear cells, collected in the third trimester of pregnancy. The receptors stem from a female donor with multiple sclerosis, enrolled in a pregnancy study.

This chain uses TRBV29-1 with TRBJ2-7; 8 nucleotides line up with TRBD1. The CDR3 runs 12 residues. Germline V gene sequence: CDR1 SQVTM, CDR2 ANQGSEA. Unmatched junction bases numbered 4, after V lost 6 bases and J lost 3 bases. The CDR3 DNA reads TGCAGCGTCCTCGGACAGGGCTACGAGCAGTACTTC. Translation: CSVLGQGYEQYF.

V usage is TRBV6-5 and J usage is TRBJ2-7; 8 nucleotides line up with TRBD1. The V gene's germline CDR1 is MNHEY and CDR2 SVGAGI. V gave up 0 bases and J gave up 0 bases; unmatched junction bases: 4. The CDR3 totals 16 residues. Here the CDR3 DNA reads TGTGCCAGCAGTTACTCGACAGGGGAGGCCTCCTACGAGCAGTACTTC. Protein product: CASSYSTGEASYEQYF.

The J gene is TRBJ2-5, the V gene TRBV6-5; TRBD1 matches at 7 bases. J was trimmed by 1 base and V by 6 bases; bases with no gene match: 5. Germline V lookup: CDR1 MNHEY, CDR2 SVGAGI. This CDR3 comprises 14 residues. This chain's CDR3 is CASSVQGTQETQYF. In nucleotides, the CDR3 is TGTGCCAGCAGCGTACAGGGGACCCAAGAGACCCAGTACTTC.

The CDR3 protein is CASSEEGANYGYTF. CDR3 nucleotides: TGTGCCAGCAGTGAAGAGGGAGCTAACTATGGCTACACCTTC. The chain carries TRBV6-4 and TRBJ1-2; D is unclear. Germline CDR1 and CDR2: MRHNA and SNTAGT. The V end was cut by 3 bases, the J end by 0 bases, with 8 bases between. The CDR3 runs 14 residues.

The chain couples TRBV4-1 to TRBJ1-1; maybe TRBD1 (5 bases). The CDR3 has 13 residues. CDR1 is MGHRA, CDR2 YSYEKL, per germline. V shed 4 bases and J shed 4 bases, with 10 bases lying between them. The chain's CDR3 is CASSPRVVTEAFF. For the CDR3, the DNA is TGCGCCAGCAGCCCCAGGGTGGTCACTGAAGCTTTCTTT.

Written as DNA, the CDR3 is TGTGCCAGCAGTCCAGGACAGGGTCGGACCGGGGAGCTGTTTTTT. It codes for CASSPGQGRTGELFF. This chain joins TRBV27 and TRBJ2-2, with TRBD1 identical over 8 bases. Germline CDR1 MNHEY, CDR2 SMNVEV (reference sequence). CDR3 length: 15 residues. Trimming took 5 bases from V and 5 from J; bases not matched to a gene: 7.

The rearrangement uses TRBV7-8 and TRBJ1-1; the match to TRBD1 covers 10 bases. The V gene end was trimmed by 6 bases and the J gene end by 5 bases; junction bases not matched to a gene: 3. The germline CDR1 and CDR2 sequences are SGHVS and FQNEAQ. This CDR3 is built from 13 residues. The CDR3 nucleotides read TGTGCCAGCAGGGACAGGGGGAGGACTGAAGCTTTCTTT. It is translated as CASRDRGRTEAFF.

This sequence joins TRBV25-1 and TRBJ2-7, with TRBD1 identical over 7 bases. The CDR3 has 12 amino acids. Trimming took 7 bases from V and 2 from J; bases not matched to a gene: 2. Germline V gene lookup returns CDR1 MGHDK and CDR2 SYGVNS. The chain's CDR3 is CASTDRAYEQYF. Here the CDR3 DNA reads TGTGCCAGCACCGACAGGGCCTACGAGCAGTACTTC.

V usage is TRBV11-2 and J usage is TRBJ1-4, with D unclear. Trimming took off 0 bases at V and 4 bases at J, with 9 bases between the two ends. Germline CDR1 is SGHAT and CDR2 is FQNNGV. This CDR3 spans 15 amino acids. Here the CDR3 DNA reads TGTGCCAGCAGCTTAGAGGAGGCGTATAATGAAAAACTGTTTTTT. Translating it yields CASSLEEAYNEKLFF.

The CDR3 is CASSLDGSYEQYF. The CDR3 bases are TGTGCCAGCAGCTTGGATGGGAGTTACGAGCAGTACTTC. The gene calls are TRBV5-6 and TRBJ2-7, with D perhaps matching TRBD2 (5 bases). V lost 0 bases to trimming and J lost 4 bases, with 8 bases between them. The germline gives CDR1 SGHDT, CDR2 YYEEEE. This CDR3 comprises 13 residues.